The 30 T cell receptor beta chains reported below all come from one sample, sequenced in a study of blood T cell repertoires in COVID-19 (dated by TCRdb to the early 2020s). The library was generated by the immunoSEQ multiplex PCR assay. TCRdb took over this immuneACCESS table, retaining in-frame rearrangements with V and J assigned. Such tables are incomplete; in checked studies, under half of the missing clones stem from an unresolved V gene, and the remainder is unexplained. The sample data list 200,000 to 250,000 clones, and approximately 80% of these were observed just once. The ten largest clones represent around 7.2% of the sample. Sample: peripheral blood. These receptors came from a woman in her 50s with acute or convalescent COVID-19.

This chain connects TRBV3-1 (or the pseudogene TRBV3-2) to TRBJ2-7; no clear D gene. The CDR3 length is 11 residues. V was clipped by 5 bases and J by 4 bases, with 6 bases between them. CDR1 is LGHDT, CDR2 YNNKEL, per germline (reference sequence). The CDR3 sequence is CASSSSYEQYF. In DNA, the CDR3 is TGTGCCAGCAGCTCTTCTTACGAGCAGTACTTC.

The CDR3: CAWSVEQGNNSPLHF. The DNA for the CDR3 is TGTGCCTGGAGTGTAGAACAGGGTAACAATTCACCCCTCCACTTT. This chain connects TRBV30 to TRBJ1-6; D perhaps matches TRBD1 (6 bases). The germline CDR1 and CDR2 sequences are GTSNPN and SVGIG (reference sequence). V lost 0 bases and J 7 bases, leaving 13 bases between the germline ends. The CDR3 spans 15 residues.

The V gene is TRBV18, the J gene TRBJ2-7; 7 nucleotides agree with TRBD2. Germline assignment: CDR1 KGHSH and CDR2 LQKENI. V lost 0 bases and J lost 2; bases outside the gene matches: 1. The CDR3 is made up of 14 amino acids. The CDR3 region is CASSPPAGAYEQYF. CDR3 in DNA: TGTGCCAGCTCACCACCGGCGGGGGCCTACGAGCAGTACTTC.

The chain combines TRBV30 with TRBJ2-1; 12 bases align to TRBD2. Trimming cost V 4 bases and J 4 bases; bases outside gene matches: 2. Germline V gene sequence: CDR1 GTSNPN, CDR2 SVGIG (reference sequence). The CDR3 spans 14 residues. This CDR3 is CAWTSGRGYNEQFF. The CDR3 DNA sequence: TGTGCCTGGACTAGCGGGAGGGGTTACAATGAGCAGTTCTTC.

The chain is built from TRBV29-1 and TRBJ1-4; 10 bases match TRBD1. The CDR3 totals 13 residues. Losses at the gene ends were 5 bases for V and 8 bases for J; bases not matched to a gene: 5. CDR1 and CDR2 from the germline V gene are SQVTM and ANQGSEA. CDR3 sequence: CSVRQGAEEKLFF. The CDR3 DNA reads as TGCAGCGTTCGACAGGGGGCTGAGGAAAAACTGTTTTTT.

The V call is TRBV19, the J call TRBJ2-1, with TRBD2 matching over 12 bases. V lost 5 bases and J lost 3; bases outside the gene matches: 5. CDR3 length equals 16 residues. CDR1 is LNHDA and CDR2 is SQIVND in the germline V gene (reference sequence). CDR3: CASSETSGRNYNEQFF. CDR3 DNA sequence: TGTGCCAGTAGTGAGACTAGCGGGAGAAACTACAATGAGCAGTTCTTC.

The rearrangement joins TRBV5-6 to TRBJ2-7; 8 nucleotides agree with TRBD2. The V gene's germline CDR1 is SGHDT and CDR2 YYEEEE. The CDR3 covers 17 residues. J gave up 7 bases and V 4 bases, and 19 bases lay outside the gene matches. The CDR3 spells CASSGGFGLAVAREQYF. The CDR3 bases are TGTGCCAGCAGCGGAGGTTTTGGACTAGCAGTAGCTAGAGAGCAGTACTTC.

This chain links TRBV28 with TRBJ1-6; no clear D. The CDR3 covers 15 residues. Looked up from germline, CDR1 is MDHEN and CDR2 is SYDVKM. V shed 2 bases and J shed 6 bases, with 11 bases lying between them. In DNA, the CDR3 is TGTGCCAGCAGTTTACATTGGCGGGTTAATTCACCCCTCCACTTT. This translates into CASSLHWRVNSPLHF. Together with reference TRBV28 and TRBJ1-6, the CDR3 gives the full variable domain: DVKVTQSSRYLVKRTGEKVFLECVQDMDHENMFWYRQDPGLGLRLIYFSYDVKMKEKGDIPEGYSVSREKKERFSLILESASTNQTSMYLCASSLHWRVNSPLHFGNGTRLTVT.

CDR3 amino acids: CASSRSVREPQHF. The CDR3 DNA is TGTGCCAGCAGCCGATCGGTTCGGGAGCCCCAGCATTTT. The rearrangement links TRBV3-1 (or the pseudogene TRBV3-2) to TRBJ1-5; no clear D gene. The CDR3 contains 13 residues. Trimming pared 4 bases from V and 8 bases from J, leaving 12 bases between. CDR1 is LGHDT and CDR2 is YNNKEL in the germline V gene (reference sequence).

The CDR3 protein is CSVGYRDTDTQYF. The CDR3 DNA is TGCAGCGTAGGGTACAGGGACACAGATACGCAGTATTTT. The chain recombines TRBV29-1 with TRBJ2-3, with a possible D match to TRBD1 (6 bases). Trimming removed 6 bases from V and 2 bases from J, with 12 bases in between. The CDR3 is made up of 13 amino acids. Per the germline V gene, CDR1 is SQVTM and CDR2 is ANQGSEA.

The chain recombines TRBV4-1 with TRBJ2-2; 7 bases are a match to TRBD1. After removal of 6 bases from V and 6 bases from J, the junction contained 16 bases not matched to a gene. CDR3 length: 17 amino acids. CDR1 and CDR2 from the germline V gene are MGHRA and YSYEKL. CDR3 nucleotide sequence: TGCGCCAGCAGTCAAATGCACAGGGGTTCATCCGCCGGGGAGCTGTTTTTT. This codes for CASSQMHRGSSAGELFF.

The chain has TRBV19 and TRBJ2-3; TRBD2 matches at 10 bases. Trimming cost V 5 bases and J 6 bases; bases outside gene matches: 8. CDR1 and CDR2 (germline): LNHDA, SQIVND (reference sequence). The CDR3 is 15 residues long. In DNA, the CDR3 is TGTGCCAGTAGTTTCTCTAGCGGGAGCAAGGATACGCAGTATTTT. It specifies CASSFSSGSKDTQYF.

DNA of the CDR3: TGTGCCACCAGGAGCTGGGGGGTTCGGGAGACCCAGTACTTC. The encoded protein is CATRSWGVRETQYF. The V call is TRBV15, the J call TRBJ2-5, with D possibly being TRBD2 (6 bases). V was clipped by 6 bases and J by 5 bases, with 16 bases between them. The CDR3 covers 14 residues. Germline-derived CDR1 and CDR2 are LNHNV and YYDKDF (reference sequence).

In this sample, this clone turned up once. Germline and junction disagree at one end, which may indicate a read error. V and J are TRBV15 and TRBJ2-2, with D maybe TRBD1 (5 bases). CDR1 and CDR2 (germline): LNHNV, YYDKDF (reference sequence). This CDR3 is built from 13 residues. The CDR3 nucleotides read TGTGCCACCAACAGAGATTGGGGCGAGGAGCTGTTTTTT. Its translation: CATNRDWGEELFF. The entire variable domain, with the rest obtained from reference TRBV15 and TRBJ2-2, is as follows: DAMVIQNPRYQVTQFGKPVTLSCSQTLNHNVMYWYQQKSSQAPKLLFHYYDKDFNNEADTPDNFQSRRPNTSFCFLDIRSPGLGDTAMYLCATNRDWGEELFFGEGSRLTVL.

The gene calls are TRBV7-9 and TRBJ1-2; D call uncertain. The length of the CDR3 is 16 residues. The germline CDR1 and CDR2 sequences are SEHNR and FQNEAQ (reference sequence). Trimming removed 5 bases from V and 2 bases from J, with 18 bases in between. The CDR3 sequence is CASSGREVGGNYGYTF. Here the CDR3 DNA reads TGTGCCAGCAGCGGGAGGGAGGTTGGCGGGAACTATGGCTACACCTTC.

The rearrangement uses TRBV29-1 and TRBJ2-1; 7 nucleotides agree with TRBD2. Germline V gene lookup returns CDR1 SQVTM and CDR2 ANQGSEA. The trim removed 6 bases at V and 3 bases at J, leaving 17 bases unmatched. This CDR3 is built from 17 residues. This chain's CDR3 is CSVGVRGGLELYNEQFF. The CDR3, as DNA: TGCAGCGTGGGGGTCCGGGGAGGACTAGAGCTCTACAATGAGCAGTTCTTC.

V gene TRBV29-1 combines with J gene TRBJ2-1; TRBD2 aligns across 12 bases. This CDR3 contains 16 residues. Per the germline V gene, CDR1 is SQVTM and CDR2 is ANQGSEA. After removal of 1 base from V and 5 bases from J, the junction contained 6 bases not matched to a gene. CDR3 protein: CSVEVSSGGVNNEQFF. In nucleotides, the CDR3 is TGCAGCGTTGAAGTTTCTAGCGGGGGGGTTAACAATGAGCAGTTCTTC.

The chain has TRBV10-2 and TRBJ2-1, with 14 bases matching TRBD2. Losses at the gene ends were 8 bases for V and 5 bases for J; bases not matched to a gene: 5. The CDR3 is 15 residues long. Germline CDR1 and CDR2: WSHSY and SAAADI. As DNA, the CDR3 is TGCGCCAGCCCCCGACTAGCGGGAGGGCACAATGAGCAGTTCTTC. This encodes CASPRLAGGHNEQFF.

A single count supports this clone. The chain carries TRBV24-1 and TRBJ2-1, with 14 bases fitting TRBD2. Germline CDR1 is KGHDR and CDR2 is SFDVKD. The CDR3 loop spans 16 amino acids. V lost 3 bases and J lost 8; bases outside the gene matches: 5. The CDR3 sequence: CATSDATSGGGDEQFF. In DNA form, the CDR3 reads TGTGCCACCAGTGATGCGACTAGCGGGGGGGGAGATGAGCAGTTCTTC.

The chain links TRBV19 to TRBJ2-3, with D perhaps TRBD2 (6 bases). The V and J ends lost 8 bases and 3 bases respectively, with 15 bases between them. Germline CDR1 and CDR2: LNHDA and SQIVND (reference sequence). The CDR3 has 14 residues. CDR3 coding DNA: TGTGCCAGTGAGGGACTTGAGGGAACAGATACGCAGTATTTT. Its protein is CASEGLEGTDTQYF.

The chain employs TRBV19 and TRBJ1-2, with 9 bases identical to TRBD1. The CDR3 spans 15 residues. V lost 5 bases and J lost 4; bases outside the gene matches: 8. Germline assignment: CDR1 LNHDA and CDR2 SQIVND (reference sequence). Here the CDR3 reads CASSVGTGTAYGYTF. The DNA for the CDR3 is TGTGCCAGTAGTGTTGGGACAGGGACCGCCTATGGCTACACCTTC.

The genes are TRBV27 and TRBJ1-2; no firm D call. Trimming cost V 5 bases and J 0 bases, with 13 bases left between them. Germline V gene sequence: CDR1 MNHEY, CDR2 SMNVEV (reference sequence). CDR3 length equals 15 residues. The CDR3 region is CASSVLSDSNYGYTF. The CDR3 DNA is TGTGCCAGCAGTGTTCTATCGGACTCTAACTATGGCTACACCTTC.

A single count supports this clone. The chain uses TRBV3-1 (or the pseudogene TRBV3-2) and TRBJ2-5; D not resolved. Germline values: CDR1 LGHDT, CDR2 YNNKEL (reference sequence). V was shortened by 4 bases and J by 0 bases, with 15 bases between the two germline ends. The CDR3 is made up of 16 amino acids. Here the CDR3 DNA reads TGTGCCAGCAGCCCCGCCCCCTACGACTACCAAGAGACCCAGTACTTC. Amino acids: CASSPAPYDYQETQYF.

The chain is built from TRBV5-4 and TRBJ1-2, with D perhaps matching TRBD1 (5 bases). Trimming removed 0 bases from V and 8 bases from J, with 17 bases in between. Germline lookup yields CDR1 SGHNT and CDR2 YYREEE (reference sequence). The CDR3 covers 15 residues. The CDR3 DNA reads as TGTGCCAGCAGCTTGGCGGGGGGAGCATCGGAAGGCTACACCTTC. The encoded protein is CASSLAGGASEGYTF.

V gene TRBV5-4 combines with J gene TRBJ2-1; 11 bases are a match to TRBD2. Per the germline V gene, CDR1 is SGHNT and CDR2 is YYREEE (reference sequence). J gave up 5 bases and V 4 bases, and 5 bases lay outside the gene matches. The CDR3 totals 15 residues. The CDR3 sequence is CASSVSGRADNEQFF. Written as DNA, the CDR3 is TGTGCCAGCAGCGTTAGCGGGAGGGCCGACAATGAGCAGTTCTTC. Full variable domain (remainder filled in from reference TRBV5-4 and TRBJ2-1): ETGVTQSPTHLIKTRGQQVTLRCSSQSGHNTVSWYQQALGQGPQFIFQYYREEENGRGNFPPRFSGLQFPNYSSELNVNALELDDSALYLCASSVSGRADNEQFFGPGTRLTVL.

The rearrangement links TRBV28 to TRBJ2-3, with 9 positions matching TRBD2. With V trimmed by 3 bases and J by 5 bases, 12 bases remained unmatched. The V gene's germline CDR1 is MDHEN and CDR2 SYDVKM. The CDR3 length is 17 residues. In DNA, the CDR3 is TGTGCCAGCAGTTTGATGTCTTCTAGCGGGAATCTAGATACGCAGTATTTT. Translating it yields CASSLMSSSGNLDTQYF.

V usage is TRBV2 and J usage is TRBJ2-7; 8 nucleotides match TRBD1. Germline V gene data show CDR1 as SNHLY and CDR2 as FYNNEI. The CDR3 is 13 residues long. Unmatched junction bases numbered 5, after V lost 7 bases and J lost 3 bases. CDR3 coding DNA: TGTGCCAGCAAGACAGGGGTAAGCTACGAGCAGTACTTC. It specifies CASKTGVSYEQYF.

This rearrangement joins TRBV5-1 to TRBJ1-1, with a weak D call TRBD1 (6 bases). The germline V gene encodes CDR1 SGHRS and CDR2 YFSETQ. This CDR3 spans 14 amino acids. V lost 7 bases and J 3 bases, leaving 16 bases between the germline ends. CDR3 sequence (DNA): TGCGCCAGCCAACAGGGAACCCTCTACACTGAAGCTTTCTTT. This gives the protein CASQQGTLYTEAFF.

This clone has a single count. CDR3 nucleotide sequence: TGTGCCAGCAGCCCCAGCCAGAGGGATACGCAGTATTTT. Amino acid sequence: CASSPSQRDTQYF. This chain links TRBV7-6 with TRBJ2-3; D gene uncertain. This CDR3 has 13 amino acids. V lost 5 bases and J 6 bases, leaving 12 bases between the germline ends. CDR1 is SGHVS, CDR2 FNYEAQ, per germline.

The chain links TRBV20-1 to TRBJ2-3, with 11 bases lining up with TRBD2. V dropped 3 bases and J dropped 9; count of bases not matched to a gene: 11. The germline gives CDR1 DFQATT, CDR2 SNEGSKA (reference sequence). This CDR3 region has 15 residues. Written as DNA, the CDR3 is TGCAGTGCTAGTCTGCCCTTAGCGGGGGGGTTGACGCAGTATTTT. Translating it yields CSASLPLAGGLTQYF.